These 19 T cell receptor beta chains were all obtained from the same sample, sequenced in a study of sequential checkpoint blockade in melanoma. Sequenced by immunoSEQ multiplex PCR; TCRdb stores in-frame clones only, minus some. The sample includes some 9,600 clones, less than 25% seen only once; the top ten take about 17%. Stated treatment: randomized to nivolumab then ipilimumab (arm A) or the reverse (arm B). The sample consisted of tumor tissue (inferred from file names), taken from a patient given nivolumab and ipilimumab in sequence. Source of these receptors: a human donor with melanoma.

The chain is built from TRBV29-1 and TRBJ2-3; 14 bases are a match to TRBD2. The germline gives CDR1 SQVTM, CDR2 ANQGSEA. The CDR3 totals 15 residues. V shed 7 bases, J shed 4 bases, and the junction held 7 bases outside the gene matches. CDR3 amino acids: CSGNGLAGGADTQYF. The CDR3 DNA reads TGCAGCGGGAACGGACTAGCGGGAGGAGCAGATACGCAGTATTTT.

The rearrangement uses TRBV4-1 and TRBJ2-1; 10 bases map to TRBD2. The CDR3 sequence is 15 residues long. Germline loops: CDR1 MGHRA, CDR2 YSYEKL. V was clipped by 1 base and J by 10 bases; unmatched bases: 7. The CDR3 DNA sequence: TGCGCCAGCAGCCAAGGGACTAGCGGAAGCCTCGAGCAGTTCTTC. It encodes CASSQGTSGSLEQFF.

In this sample, this clone turned up a few times. The rearrangement joins TRBV1 to TRBJ2-7; the DNA was not compared with TRBD2, the D call given in the table. TRBV1 is listed as a pseudogene. The CDR3 has 15 amino acids. The CDR3 DNA sequence: TGCACCAGCAGCCAAGATAAGCGGCATTCCTACGAGCAGTACTTC. Its translation: CTSSQDKRHSYEQYF.

This chain uses TRBV10-2 with TRBJ2-3; TRBD2 is a possible D gene (6 bases). The germline gives CDR1 WSHSY, CDR2 SAAADI. This CDR3 has 13 amino acids. V was pared by 8 bases and J by 2 bases, with 11 bases between. Here the CDR3 reads CASGRGDTDTQYF. In DNA form, the CDR3 reads TGCGCCAGCGGGCGGGGAGACACAGATACGCAGTATTTT.

This clone has more than one count but fewer than ten. This rearrangement joins TRBV19 to TRBJ2-3, with TRBD1 matching 7 bases. With 7 bases clipped from V and 5 bases from J, the junction kept 6 bases outside the gene matches. From germline, CDR1 is LNHDA and CDR2 SQIVND (reference sequence). This CDR3 is built from 13 residues. The CDR3: CASNRGVGDTQYF. In DNA, the CDR3 is TGTGCCAGTAACAGGGGTGTTGGAGATACGCAGTATTTT.

The chain uses TRBV5-1 and TRBJ2-3, with 7 bases matching TRBD1. The V gene end was trimmed by 2 bases and the J gene end by 6 bases; junction bases not matched to a gene: 6. The CDR3 consists of 14 residues. Per germline, CDR1 SGHRS and CDR2 YFSETQ. The chain's CDR3 is CASSLQGQADTQYF. CDR3 DNA: TGCGCCAGCAGCTTACAGGGGCAGGCTGATACGCAGTATTTT.

The CDR3 reads CASSRQGSSGNTIYF. CDR3 sequence (DNA): TGTGCCAGCAGCCGCCAGGGGAGCTCTGGAAACACCATATATTTT. V is TRBV6-8 and J is TRBJ1-3; D is perhaps TRBD1 (6 bases). From germline, CDR1 is MNHGY and CDR2 SAAAGT. Between the trimmed V and J ends, which lost 6 bases and 0 bases, there was a span of 12 bases. The CDR3 consists of 15 residues.

The chain carries TRBV10-2 and TRBJ2-1; D possibly uses TRBD1 or TRBD2 (5 bases each). The ends were cut back, 7 bases at V and 8 bases at J, with 18 bases in the middle. CDR3 size: 14 residues. The germline V gene has CDR1 WSHSY and CDR2 SAAADI. The CDR3 nucleotides are TGCGCCAGCACCTCATCGGGACCTGAGGATGAGCAGTTCTTC. This encodes CASTSSGPEDEQFF.

The genes are TRBV29-1 and TRBJ2-4; no clear D gene. Trimming removed 3 bases from V and 3 bases from J, with 12 bases in between. Per germline, CDR1 SQVTM and CDR2 ANQGSEA. This CDR3 has 14 amino acids. DNA for the CDR3: TGCAGCGTTGAGCAGTGGTTGGGCAAAAACATTCAGTACTTC. This codes for CSVEQWLGKNIQYF.

This clone is medium-sized (0.01 to 0.1%) in the sample. For the CDR3, the DNA is TGTGCCAGCAGTTTAACCCGGGACATCACCGGGGAGCTGTTTTTT. Its translation: CASSLTRDITGELFF. The V and J genes are TRBV6-8 and TRBJ2-2, with D perhaps matching TRBD1 (6 bases). V was cut by 4 bases and J by 4 bases, with 13 bases left in between. CDR1 is MNHGY, CDR2 SAAAGT, per germline. CDR3 length equals 15 residues.

V and J are TRBV5-1 and TRBJ2-7; a weak D match, TRBD2 (5 bases). Germline-derived CDR1 and CDR2 are SGHRS and YFSETQ. V dropped 0 bases and J dropped 7 bases, with 20 bases sitting between them. This CDR3 has 16 amino acids. The CDR3 reads CASSLEVLAAGGEQYF. CDR3 DNA sequence: TGCGCCAGCAGCTTGGAGGTTCTAGCTGCTGGTGGGGAGCAGTACTTC.

The chain employs TRBV19 and TRBJ2-3; D remains ambiguous. Per germline, CDR1 LNHDA and CDR2 SQIVND (reference sequence). This CDR3 has 13 residues. The V gene lost 2 bases and the J gene lost 7 bases, with 10 bases spanning the gap. The DNA for the CDR3 is TGTGCCAGTAGTATAAGATTCGGGTATACGCAGTATTTT. Residues: CASSIRFGYTQYF.

This clone is medium-sized. The chain couples TRBV9 to TRBJ2-2; perhaps TRBD1 as D (6 bases). CDR3 size: 16 residues. V lost 3 bases and J lost 4, with 16 bases in between. CDR1 is SGDLS and CDR2 is YYNGEE in the germline V gene. CDR3 bases: TGTGCCAGCAGCGCCCGCTTGGGGGCAGGCACCGGGGAGCTGTTTTTT. Translating it yields CASSARLGAGTGELFF.

The CDR3 sequence is CSVEEGTPYGYTF. The CDR3 DNA follows: TGCAGCGTTGAGGAGGGGACACCCTATGGCTACACCTTC. The chain recombines TRBV29-1 with TRBJ1-2; maybe TRBD1 (6 bases). Germline assignment: CDR1 SQVTM and CDR2 ANQGSEA. This CDR3 has 13 residues. The V and J ends lost 3 bases and 4 bases respectively, with 12 bases between them.

This clone has ten or more counts. DNA for the CDR3: TGTGCCAGCAGCCGAACCCAGGGGGGAATTGGGGATACGCAGTATTTT. This encodes CASSRTQGGIGDTQYF. V and J are TRBV6-8 and TRBJ2-3, with D perhaps matching TRBD1 (7 bases). The CDR3 is made up of 16 amino acids. Trimming stripped 6 bases from V and 6 bases from J, with 22 bases between. CDR1 is MNHGY, CDR2 SAAAGT, per germline.

This clone was picked up a small number of times. V usage is TRBV29-1 and J usage is TRBJ2-7, with 10 nucleotides matching TRBD1. This CDR3 is 14 amino acids long. V trimming: 4 bases; J trimming: 0 bases; junction bases outside the gene matches: 3. Per germline, CDR1 SQVTM and CDR2 ANQGSEA. The CDR3 nucleotides read TGCAGCGTTGTGGACAGGGGGTTCTCCTACGAGCAGTACTTC. Residues: CSVVDRGFSYEQYF.

This clone was observed a few times. As DNA, the CDR3 is TGTGCCAGCAGTTTACATAGGGACGATGGCTACACCTTC. Translating it yields CASSLHRDDGYTF. V and J are TRBV28 and TRBJ1-2, with D perhaps TRBD1 (5 bases). The CDR3 is 13 amino acids. V was clipped by 2 bases and J by 6 bases, with 10 bases between them. CDR1 and CDR2 from the germline V gene are MDHEN and SYDVKM.

In this sample, this clone turned up a few times. This chain joins TRBV6-8 and TRBJ1-5; D not resolved. This CDR3 has 14 residues. The V gene lost 0 bases and the J gene lost 7 bases, with 10 bases spanning the gap. Germline lookup yields CDR1 MNHGY and CDR2 SAAAGT. CDR3 nucleotide sequence: TGTGCCAGCAGTTACTCAAGGTCAACGCAGCCCCAGCATTTT. This codes for CASSYSRSTQPQHF.

The J gene is TRBJ2-5, the V gene TRBV30; the match to TRBD1 covers 9 bases. This CDR3 region has 14 residues. Germline CDR1 GTSNPN, CDR2 SVGIG (reference sequence). The J segment lost 7 bases and the V segment lost 2 bases, leaving 8 bases of the junction unmatched. The DNA of the CDR3 is TGTGCCTGGAGTAGACAGGGGGTTAAGGGGACCCAGTACTTC. Translating gives CAWSRQGVKGTQYF.